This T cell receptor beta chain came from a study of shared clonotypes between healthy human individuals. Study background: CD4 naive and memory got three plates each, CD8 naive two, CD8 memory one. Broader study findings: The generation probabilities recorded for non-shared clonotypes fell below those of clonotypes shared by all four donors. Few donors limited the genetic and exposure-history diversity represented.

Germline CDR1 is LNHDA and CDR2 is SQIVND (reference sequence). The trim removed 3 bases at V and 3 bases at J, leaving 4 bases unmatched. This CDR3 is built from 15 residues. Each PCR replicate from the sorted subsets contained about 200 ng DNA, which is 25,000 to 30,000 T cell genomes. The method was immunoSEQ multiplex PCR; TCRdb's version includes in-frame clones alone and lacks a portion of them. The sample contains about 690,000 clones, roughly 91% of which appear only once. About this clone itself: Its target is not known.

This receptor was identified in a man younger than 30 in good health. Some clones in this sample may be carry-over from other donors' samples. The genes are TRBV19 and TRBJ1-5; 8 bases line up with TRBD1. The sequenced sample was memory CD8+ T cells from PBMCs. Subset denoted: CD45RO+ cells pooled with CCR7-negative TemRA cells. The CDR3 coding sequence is TGTGCCAGTAGTATGACAGGGGCTTTCAATCAGCCCCAGCATTTT. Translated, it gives CASSMTGAFNQPQHF.